The TCR beta chain described here comes from a study of T cells in localized non-small cell lung cancer. Clones were read by immunoSEQ multiplex PCR, and TCRdb kept only the in-frame ones, dropping some. The table has about 59,000 clones, approximately 90% seen once. V gave up 0 bases and J gave up 0 bases, with 5 bases separating them. The CDR3 totals 14 residues. Germline-derived CDR1 and CDR2 are SGHDN and FVKESK. Study-wide points: Uninvolved adjacent lung, not tumor, had the highest T cell clonality. Adjacent lung exhibited a median of about 56 among the 100 most abundant tumor clones. Those with higher blood T cell density had longer overall survival.

For this clone: Its target is unknown.

The chain recombines TRBV14 with TRBJ1-1; D gene ambiguous. The origin of this receptor is a man aged 40 to 69 with stage I squamous cell lung carcinoma. Sequenced material: peripheral blood, taken before any cancer treatment. The CDR3 sequence is CASSQDALNTEAFF. In nucleotides, the CDR3 is TGTGCCAGCAGCCAAGATGCGTTGAACACTGAAGCTTTCTTT.